This entry describes one T cell receptor beta chain. The target antigen is unknown. Patients having total pancreatectomy with islet autotransplantation provided the chronic pancreatitis pancreas tissue. Patients with known diabetes were not included. The data are from a study of immune characteristics of hereditary and idiopathic chronic pancreatitis. TCRdb's table, derived via immunoSEQ multiplex PCR, lists solely in-frame clones and lacks some. The data show 11,000 to 15,000 clones, about 70% seen once. The CDR3 runs to 13 residues. Germline V CDR1 and CDR2: LNHDA, SQIVND (reference sequence). The V gene lost 3 bases and the J gene lost 7 bases, with 7 bases spanning the gap. Study outcomes and limitations: Gene families like TRBV10, TRBV19, TRBV23 and TRBV5 were used differently between subtypes. No patients had chronic pancreatitis due to alcohol use.

This clonotype originated in a human donor with chronic pancreatitis. The chain carries TRBV19 and TRBJ1-6; D is undetermined. Specimen: pancreas tissue with hereditary chronic pancreatitis. This CDR3 reads CASSIGPNSPLHF. The CDR3 region has the DNA TGTGCCAGTAGTATCGGCCCGAATTCACCCCTCCACTTT.